This T cell receptor (beta chain) was captured by sequencing in a study of vaccination and CD4 T cells after COVID-19. Treatment denoted: roughly 10-day PBMC culture with coronavirus spike peptide pools or control peptides (ViraFEST assay). There are a few counts of this clonotype. Its specificity is unknown. Sequencing of the DNA from cultured CD4+ T cells was carried out with the Oncomine TCR Beta short-read assay. The source of extracted genomic DNA was cultured CD4+ T cells. Each CDR3 protein is one row after TCRdb ran MiXCR on the PCR reads. The table records under 20,000 distinct CDR3 sequences, 60% to 80% of them present only once. CDR3 length: 15 residues. V lost 2 bases, J lost 4 bases, and 14 bases lay in between. CDR1 is SGHAT and CDR2 is FQNNGV in the germline V gene.

The gene calls are TRBV11-2 and TRBJ2-5; D may match TRBD1 or TRBD2 (5 bases each). The specimen was CD4+ T cells from blood, cultured in vitro. This clonotype was obtained from a human donor who had recovered from COVID-19. The CDR3 reads CASSLRVGAGETQYF. As DNA, the CDR3 is TGTGCCAGCAGCTTACGGGTCGGGGCGGGAGAGACCCAGTACTTC.